Here is one TCR beta chain with its context. Naivety in CD8+ T cells corresponded to a CD45RO-CCR7+CD27+CD95- phenotype. The sample comes from a study of CXCR3-negative and CXCR3-positive naive CD8 T cells. Whole-study context: The libraries together contributed some 140 million TRB reads, each supplying about 1.5 +/- 0.3 million.

Via 5' RACE with UMI labels, TRB cDNA libraries were prepared. Using the 5' RACE reads, TCRdb records one entry per CDR3 protein without DNA. The ten most abundant clones cover about 0.4% of a sample with over 45,000 distinct CDR3 sequences. This TCR came from a human donor in good health. Some clones in this sample may be carry-over from other donors' samples. The specimen was naive CXCR3- CD8+ T cells from blood. Subset denoted: CD45RO-CCR7+CD27+CD95- naive CD8+ T cells lacking CXCR3 (TNR3-).

The CDR3 loop reads CAISDRDRGNQETQYF. The chain carries TRBV10-3 and TRBJ2-5; as DNA is missing, the TRBD1 call by TCRdb cannot be tested. The CDR3 extends over 16 amino acids. CDR1 is ENHRY, CDR2 SYGVKD, per germline.